This T cell receptor beta chain was captured by sequencing in a study of radiation and T cells in renal cell carcinoma. The time point denotes: baseline pretreatment blood. Treatment specified: 15 Gy SBRT to primary tumor, nephrectomy 4 weeks later. Sequencing was performed with immunoSEQ multiplex PCR; in TCRdb, only in-frame clones are kept and a portion is missing. In the table there are approximately 150,000 clones, 88% of which are singletons. Per germline, CDR1 MNHEY and CDR2 SMNVEV (reference sequence). Trimming stripped 8 bases from V and 0 bases from J, with 14 bases between. CDR3 size: 15 residues.

Sequencing was performed on blood, taken from a patient whose treatment included radiotherapy and nephrectomy. The receptor comes from a woman aged 65 to 85 with renal cell carcinoma. The chain employs TRBV27 and TRBJ1-3, with D possibly TRBD1 on 5 matching bases. CDR3 region: CASSRGGTSGNTIYF. The CDR3 DNA reads TGTGCCAGCTCACGCGGGGGGACCTCTGGAAACACCATATATTTT.